The 9 T cell receptor beta chains below all came from one sample that was sequenced in a study of OX40 agonist ivuxolimab in advanced cancers. Sequencing was performed with immunoSEQ multiplex PCR; in TCRdb, only in-frame clones are kept and a portion is missing. The sample has roughly 75,000 clones, roughly 86% seen once; the top ten hold approximately 1.1%. The sample here was CD4+ or CD8+ T cells sorted from blood, taken in a trial of the OX40 agonist ivuxolimab. The receptors shown here come from an adult with an advanced solid tumor such as melanoma, head and neck, liver or kidney cancer.

V and J are TRBV29-1 and TRBJ1-2; possibly TRBD1 for D (6 bases). V was cut by 8 bases and J by 6 bases, with 16 bases left in between. Germline CDR1 and CDR2: SQVTM and ANQGSEA. The CDR3 has 12 residues. CDR3 coding DNA: TGCAGCTCGCACAGGGAAAATGATGGCTACACCTTC. It yields the protein CSSHRENDGYTF. Combining the CDR3 with reference TRBV29-1 and TRBJ1-2 gives the whole variable domain SAVISQKPSRDICQRGTSLTIQCQVDSQVTMMFWYRQQPGQSLTLIATANQGSEATYESGFVIDKFPISRPNLTFSTLTVSNMSPEDSSIYLCSSHRENDGYTFGSGTRLTVV.

The chain employs TRBV6-1 and TRBJ1-5; TRBD1 might be the D (5 bases). V shed 6 bases and J shed 3 bases, with 12 bases lying between them. The CDR3 covers 14 residues. Per the germline V gene, CDR1 is MNHNS and CDR2 is SASEGT. The CDR3, as DNA: TGTGCCAGCAGGGCCGGGACCTCCAATCAGCCCCAGCATTTT. Protein sequence: CASRAGTSNQPQHF.

This chain uses TRBV6-5 with TRBJ1-1, with TRBD1 matching 9 bases. Germline V gives CDR1 MNHEY, CDR2 SVGAGI. The V gene end was trimmed by 6 bases and the J gene end by 0 bases; junction bases not matched to a gene: 5. The CDR3 is 15 residues long. In DNA, the CDR3 is TGTGCCAGCAGCCGGGACAGGGACTTGAACACTGAAGCTTTCTTT. Amino acids: CASSRDRDLNTEAFF.

This clone was found once. The chain is built from TRBV19 and TRBJ2-1; 7 bases are a match to TRBD2. The CDR3 extends over 19 amino acids. Germline lookup yields CDR1 LNHDA and CDR2 SQIVND (reference sequence). Trimming removed 0 bases from V and 0 bases from J; junction bases left unmatched: 11. The DNA of the CDR3 is TGTGCCAGTAGTATAGAAGGGGTGGGGCGGGGGAGCTCCTACAATGAGCAGTTCTTC. Amino acids: CASSIEGVGRGSSYNEQFF.

This clone came up once. The chain is built from TRBV27 and TRBJ2-6; 9 bases are shared with TRBD1. Germline values: CDR1 MNHEY, CDR2 SMNVEV (reference sequence). The CDR3 sequence is 16 residues long. Losses at the gene ends were 6 bases for V and 1 base for J; bases not matched to a gene: 4. In DNA, the CDR3 is TGTGCCAGCAGATCACAGGGGGCGTCTGGGGCCAACGTCCTGACTTTC. Protein sequence: CASRSQGASGANVLTF.

The chain carries TRBV11-1 and TRBJ2-2, with 9 bases matching TRBD1. The CDR3 is 15 amino acids. Germline CDR1 and CDR2: SGHAT and FQDESV (reference sequence). Germline trimming cut 5 bases from V and 8 bases from J; bases unmatched to any gene: 9. CDR3 bases: TGTGCCAGCAGCCTACGGGACAGGGTTTTTGGGGAGCTGTTTTTT. It yields the protein CASSLRDRVFGELFF.

This clone was seen a handful of times. The gene calls are TRBV30 and TRBJ1-1, with D possibly matching TRBD1 (5 bases). Trimming took off 0 bases at V and 0 bases at J, with 5 bases between the two ends. Germline-derived CDR1 and CDR2 are GTSNPN and SVGIG (reference sequence). The CDR3 contains 13 residues. The CDR3 DNA reads as TGTGCCTGGAGTGTACAGGTGAACACTGAAGCTTTCTTT. It yields the protein CAWSVQVNTEAFF. Looking up the rest from reference TRBV30 and TRBJ1-1 gives the full variable domain: SQTIHQWPATLVQPVGSPLSLECTVEGTSNPNLYWYRQAAGRGLQLLFYSVGIGQISSEVPQNLSASRPQDRQFILSSKKLLLSDSGFYLCAWSVQVNTEAFFGQGTRLTVV.

The chain has TRBV6-5 and TRBJ2-1; 10 bases agree with TRBD2. Germline V gene lookup returns CDR1 MNHEY and CDR2 SVGAGI. The CDR3 runs to 14 residues. The V gene end was trimmed by 8 bases and the J gene end by 8 bases; junction bases not matched to a gene: 9. The CDR3, as DNA: TGTGCCAGCCCATCCAGCGGGAGGGCCGATGAGCAGTTCTTC. Translated, it gives CASPSSGRADEQFF.

The rearrangement uses TRBV19 and TRBJ1-2; TRBD1 aligns across 7 bases. The V segment lost 4 bases and the J segment 6 bases; nucleotides outside the gene matches: 11. Per germline, CDR1 LNHDA and CDR2 SQIVND (reference sequence). The CDR3 runs 15 residues. As DNA, the CDR3 is TGTGCCAGTAGTACAACGGTGACAGGGCTTAATGGCTACACCTTC. It translates to CASSTTVTGLNGYTF.